These 15 T cell receptor beta chains originate from one sample sequenced in a study of identical twins listed by TCRdb under 2016. Libraries came from 5' RACE. Reads for this sample came from an Illumina HiSeq 2000. TCRdb reran the public reads through fastp at Q25 and MiXCR, keeping productive beta chains. Each CDR3 protein appears once, grouped with its most common genes and DNA. The sample includes more than 350,000 distinct CDR3 sequences, with roughly 9% observed a single time. 8% to 9.5% of the sample belongs to the ten largest clones. Material: naive T cells sorted from blood. Interpreted using the paper, the cell subset or site label stands for: cells isolated with a human naive T-cell isolation kit. These TCRs come from a woman in her forties or fifties in good health.

The gene calls are TRBV30 and TRBJ2-1; D perhaps matches TRBD2 (6 bases). The V and J ends lost 8 bases and 5 bases respectively, with 16 bases between them. CDR1 GTSNPN and CDR2 SVGIG come from the germline V gene (reference sequence). There are 13 residues in the CDR3. CDR3 sequence reads: CALTSAGHNEQFF. The CDR3 region has the DNA TGTGCCCTGACTAGTGCGGGTCACAATGAGCAGTTCTTC. Drawing the rest from reference TRBV30 and TRBJ2-1, the complete variable domain is SQTIHQWPATLVQPVGSPLSLECTVEGTSNPNLYWYRQAAGRGLQLLFYSVGIGQISSEVPQNLSASRPQDRQFILSSKKLLLSDSGFYLCALTSAGHNEQFFGPGTRLTVL.

The V call is TRBV27, the J call TRBJ2-7; D is tentatively TRBD1 or TRBD2 (5 bases each). The CDR3 has 13 residues. Per germline, CDR1 MNHEY and CDR2 SMNVEV (reference sequence). Trimming took off 8 bases at V and 1 base at J, with 12 bases between the two ends. The CDR3 is CASGGPQSYEQYF. CDR3 sequence (DNA): TGTGCCAGCGGGGGTCCCCAATCCTACGAGCAGTACTTC.

This clonotype was recorded at least ten times. The chain couples TRBV29-1 to TRBJ2-5, with D possibly matching TRBD1 (5 bases). V was cut by 2 bases and J by 6 bases, with 10 bases left in between. There are 12 residues in the CDR3. From germline, CDR1 is SQVTM and CDR2 ANQGSEA. The CDR3 coding sequence is TGCAGCGTTGAATCAGGGCGGAAGACCCAGTACTTC. This encodes CSVESGRKTQYF.

This chain joins TRBV24-1 and TRBJ1-1, with D hard to call. The CDR3 covers 13 residues. Germline V CDR1 and CDR2: KGHDR, SFDVKD. V was trimmed by 3 bases and J by 4 bases, leaving 8 bases between them. CDR3 sequence (DNA): TGTGCCACCAGTGATCACATCTCCACTGAAGCTTTCTTT. Translated: CATSDHISTEAFF.

This clonotype appeared a few times. This chain joins TRBV12-3 or TRBV12-4 and TRBJ1-1; maybe TRBD1 (5 bases). Trimming removed 0 bases at V and 3 bases at J, with 17 bases between. The CDR3 covers 17 residues. The CDR3 DNA reads TGTGCCAGCAGTTTAGCGCCCGGCAGGGTGAAGGACACTGAAGCTTTCTTT. Translated, it gives CASSLAPGRVKDTEAFF.

This clonotype was seen repeatedly, ten times or more. The chain joins TRBV10-3 to TRBJ2-2; D is uncertain. Trimming cost V 2 bases and J 0 bases, with 4 bases left between them. The CDR3 contains 14 residues. Germline V gives CDR1 ENHRY, CDR2 SYGVKD. DNA of the CDR3: TGTGCCATCAGTGAGCGAACGAACACCGGGGAGCTGTTTTTT. Translation gives CAISERTNTGELFF.

There are a few counts of this clonotype. The chain carries TRBV20-1 and TRBJ2-4, with TRBD2 matching over 14 bases. Trimming removed 4 bases from V and 5 bases from J; junction bases left unmatched: 1. The CDR3 is 14 residues long. Germline lookup yields CDR1 DFQATT and CDR2 SNEGSKA (reference sequence). The CDR3 DNA reads TGCAGTGCTATGGGACTAGCGGGAGAAAACATTCAGTACTTC. Its protein is CSAMGLAGENIQYF.

This clonotype was found a few times. CDR3 in amino acids: CASSVQGVNSPLHF. As DNA, the CDR3 is TGTGCCAGCTCAGTGCAGGGGGTTAATTCACCCCTCCACTTT. The chain employs TRBV18 and TRBJ1-6; TRBD1 agrees at 7 bases. CDR1 is KGHSH, CDR2 LQKENI, per germline. The CDR3 length is 14 residues. V lost 5 bases and J lost 6; bases outside the gene matches: 4.

This clonotype occurred many times. The CDR3 spells CASSSELDTQYF. The CDR3 DNA follows: TGTGCCAGCAGCTCGGAGTTGGACACGCAGTATTTT. The chain has TRBV7-9 and TRBJ2-3; the D is unclear. Deletions cut 4 bases from V and 9 bases from J, with 11 bases between. Germline V lookup: CDR1 SEHNR, CDR2 FQNEAQ (reference sequence). The CDR3 is made up of 12 amino acids.

This chain joins TRBV7-3 and TRBJ1-2; D is possibly TRBD1 (5 bases). This CDR3 has 16 residues. The V gene's germline CDR1 is SGHTA and CDR2 FQGTGA. V was cut by 5 bases and J by 2 bases, with 18 bases left in between. The CDR3 bases are TGTGCCAGCAGCCCGGGCGGGGCCGTCTACAACTATGGCTACACCTTC. Amino acid sequence: CASSPGGAVYNYGYTF.

The chain uses TRBV6-5 and TRBJ1-1; the match to TRBD1 covers 8 bases. Looked up from germline, CDR1 is MNHEY and CDR2 is SVGAGI. Unmatched junction bases numbered 4, after V lost 2 bases and J lost 11 bases. The length of the CDR3 is 12 residues. As DNA, the CDR3 is TGTGCCAGCAGTTACCAACAGGGGGTTGCTTTCTTT. Residues: CASSYQQGVAFF.

The V call is TRBV12-3 or TRBV12-4, the J call TRBJ1-1, with D uncertain. Trimming left V 5 bases short and J 13 bases short, with 17 bases between. The CDR3 runs to 12 residues. This chain's CDR3 is CASSQNGVDGFF. CDR3 DNA: TGTGCCAGCAGTCAAAATGGGGTTGATGGTTTCTTT.

The table lists this clonotype with a few counts. This chain joins TRBV20-1 and TRBJ1-5, with D perhaps matching TRBD1 (5 bases). The CDR3 spans 16 residues. The V end lost 1 base, the J end lost 1 base, and 14 bases lay between the germline ends. Germline CDR1 is DFQATT and CDR2 is SNEGSKA (reference sequence). This chain's CDR3 is CSARVGVGGSNQPQHF. CDR3 in DNA: TGCAGTGCTAGAGTGGGGGTGGGAGGGAGCAATCAGCCCCAGCATTTT.

CDR3 loop: CASSPRSGAPYEQYF. As DNA, the CDR3 is TGCGCCAGCAGCCCGAGAAGTGGGGCCCCCTACGAGCAGTACTTC. The rearrangement links TRBV4-1 to TRBJ2-7; TRBD1 might be the D (5 bases). The germline V gene has CDR1 MGHRA and CDR2 YSYEKL. Trimming shortened V by 4 bases and J by 2 bases, and 15 bases separated the two germline ends. The length of the CDR3 is 15 residues.

The V gene is TRBV7-2, the J gene TRBJ2-3; D gene uncertain. Trimming shortened V by 4 bases and J by 4 bases, and 9 bases separated the two germline ends. Germline CDR1 is SGHTA and CDR2 is FQGNSA. CDR3 size: 13 residues. CDR3 region: CASSSLNSDTQYF. The CDR3 region has the DNA TGTGCCAGCAGCTCACTGAACTCAGATACGCAGTATTTT.